These 6 T cell receptor beta chains were all obtained from the same sample, sequenced in a study of tumor-infiltrating lymphocytes in primary liver carcinoma. Without any cell sorting, 20-30 mg of bulk tissue yielded co-extracted RNA and DNA. The authors made TCR beta cDNA from around 500 ng total RNA with a constant-region primer. Three nested multiplex PCR rounds, a slightly modified ARM-PCR, produced the libraries for TCR beta. PCR rounds one and two used TRBV1-TRBV30 forward primers with a C-beta reverse primer for about 9 cycles each. TCRdb ran MiXCR on the multiplex PCR reads and lists one entry per CDR3 protein. The sample has about 33,000 distinct CDR3 sequences; around 78% are singletons. What was sequenced was liver tumor tissue from sampling region 5. Indicated subset: tumor region T5, tumor centre. These TCRs come from a man aged 35-49 years with primary liver carcinoma and hepatitis B virus infection.

Points on this clonotype: Compared with germline, one end of the junction differs, possibly owing to a read error. V gene TRBV11-3 combines with J gene TRBJ2-3; D remains unclear. This CDR3 comprises 15 residues. Germline CDR1 is SGHNT and CDR2 is YENEEA. CDR3 sequence: CDSSLGSGRTDTQYF. The CDR3 nucleotides are TGTGACAGCAGCTTAGGGTCCGGGCGAACAGATACGCAGTATTTT.

As to this clonotype: At one of its ends the junction is not consistent with the germline gene, which may arise from a read error. The gene calls are TRBV4-1 and TRBJ2-2, with 9 nucleotides matching TRBD2. Germline-derived CDR1 and CDR2 are MGHRA and YSYEKL. The CDR3 loop spans 17 amino acids. The CDR3, as DNA: TGCGCCAGCAGCCCCCGCCGTGGACTAGCGATCACCGGGGAGCTATTTTTT. Translation: CASSPRRGLAITGELFF.

As concerns this clonotype: This may stem from a read error, because a much larger clone lies one nucleotide away. This chain uses TRBV20-1 with TRBJ2-1; TRBD2 agrees at 14 bases. The CDR3 has 15 residues. From germline, CDR1 is DFQATT and CDR2 SNEGSKA (reference sequence). CDR3 amino acids: CSYEMGLAGDHEQLF. Here the CDR3 DNA reads TGCAGCTACGAAATGGGACTAGCGGGAGATCATGAGCAGCTCTTC.

Details on this clonotype: Since no conserved phenylalanine or tryptophan closes the CDR3, a read error is the likely cause. The rearrangement joins TRBV4-2 to TRBJ2-7; 9 bases line up with TRBD2. Per germline, CDR1 LGHNA and CDR2 YNFKEQ. CDR3 length: 15 amino acids. The CDR3 sequence is CTSSQLAGDQYEQYS. CDR3 nucleotide sequence: TGTACCAGCAGCCAACTAGCGGGTGATCAATACGAGCAGTACTCC.

The chain carries TRBV5-5 and TRBJ1-5, with TRBD1 identical over 7 bases. The CDR3 length is 16 residues. The V gene's germline CDR1 is SGHKS and CDR2 YYEKEE (reference sequence). The V segment lost 3 bases and the J segment 0 bases; nucleotides outside the gene matches: 6. The CDR3 region is CASSSGQTISNQPQHF. CDR3 coding DNA: TGTGCCAGCAGCTCGGGACAGACGATTAGCAATCAGCCCCAGCATTTT.

Comments on this clonotype: Compared with germline, one end of the junction differs, possibly owing to a read error. The gene calls are TRBV4-1 and TRBJ1-2; D perhaps matches TRBD1 (5 bases). CDR1 MGHRA and CDR2 YSYEKL come from the germline V gene. The CDR3 contains 14 residues. CDR3 loop: CASSQGNRNYGYTF. CDR3 DNA sequence: TGCGCCAGCAGCCAAGGGAACAGGAATTATGGCTACACATTC.